Below, 8 T cell receptor beta chains from the same sample are listed, as sequenced in a study of STAT3 mutations in large granular lymphocyte leukemia. Antigen specificity for these receptors is unknown. Produced via immunoSEQ multiplex PCR; TCRdb's table is partial and in-frame only. Found here are roughly 29,000 clones, roughly 80% of them singletons; the top ten hold roughly 31%. Findings and caveats of the study: Every T-LGLL patient had at least one immunodominant TCRbeta clonotype.

Material: peripheral blood mononuclear cells. The receptors here all came from a woman in her forties or fifties with T-cell large granular lymphocyte leukemia. Some clones in this sample may be carry-over from other donors' samples.

The chain recombines TRBV29-1 with TRBJ2-7; TRBD1 matches at 8 bases. The CDR3 loop spans 12 amino acids. The germline V gene has CDR1 SQVTM and CDR2 ANQGSEA. Trimming removed 7 bases from V and 5 bases from J; junction bases left unmatched: 7. The CDR3 loop reads CSAGQGINEQYF. In DNA, the CDR3 is TGCAGCGCCGGACAGGGAATCAACGAGCAGTACTTC.

This chain links TRBV12-5 with TRBJ1-3; D is unclear. Deletions cut 2 bases from V and 0 bases from J, with 5 bases between. The CDR3 is 14 amino acids. Germline CDR1 LGHNT, CDR2 FRNRAP. The CDR3 DNA reads TGTGCTAGTGGTTTGATCTGCTCTGGAAACACCATATATTTT. Encoded protein: CASGLICSGNTIYF.

This chain links TRBV7-2 with TRBJ2-5; 8 nucleotides line up with TRBD2. Germline CDR1 reads SGHTA; CDR2 reads FQGNSA. The V segment lost 1 base and the J segment 5 bases; nucleotides outside the gene matches: 6. The CDR3 consists of 15 residues. The CDR3 loop is CASSLESGRRETQYF. The CDR3 DNA reads as TGTGCCAGCAGCTTAGAAAGCGGGAGAAGGGAGACCCAGTACTTC.

V usage is TRBV7-3 and J usage is TRBJ2-1; D not resolved. The CDR3 sequence is 14 residues long. Per the germline V gene, CDR1 is SGHTA and CDR2 is FQGTGA. Trimming pared 2 bases from V and 2 bases from J, leaving 7 bases between. The CDR3 DNA is TGTGCCAGCAGCTTAGCGGTTGCCTACAATGAGCAGTTCTTC. Protein: CASSLAVAYNEQFF.

J is TRBJ1-1 and V is TRBV6-5; D gene uncertain. Germline V CDR1 and CDR2: MNHEY, SVGAGI. This CDR3 region has 14 residues. The V end lost 0 bases, the J end lost 2 bases, and 7 bases lay between the germline ends. The CDR3 sequence: CASSYSTANTEAFF. The CDR3 DNA reads as TGTGCCAGCAGTTACTCTACAGCAAACACTGAAGCTTTCTTT.

The rearrangement uses TRBV6-5 and TRBJ2-7; the match to TRBD1 covers 10 bases. Germline CDR1 reads MNHEY; CDR2 reads SVGAGI. Trimming at V came to 5 bases and at J to 4 bases, leaving 8 bases not matched to a gene. The CDR3 runs to 15 residues. The CDR3 loop is CASSVSGTGVYEQYF. DNA of the CDR3: TGTGCCAGCAGTGTCAGTGGGACAGGGGTTTACGAGCAGTACTTC.

The chain couples TRBV2 to TRBJ1-5; no reliable D call. V shed 6 bases and J shed 0 bases, with 12 bases lying between them. CDR1 is SNHLY, CDR2 FYNNEI, per germline. CDR3 length: 15 residues. This CDR3 is CASREPGNSNQPQHF. For the CDR3, the DNA is TGTGCCAGCAGGGAGCCAGGAAATAGCAATCAGCCCCAGCATTTT.

This chain joins TRBV19 and TRBJ2-5, with 7 nucleotides matching TRBD2. Germline values: CDR1 LNHDA, CDR2 SQIVND (reference sequence). This CDR3 region has 15 residues. J lost 3 bases, V lost 4 bases, and 8 bases had no gene match. The CDR3 here is CASSTASGGEETQYF. The CDR3 DNA follows: TGTGCCAGTAGTACCGCCTCGGGGGGAGAAGAGACCCAGTACTTC.